This TCR beta chain was recorded in a study of CD8 T cells in ankylosing spondylitis. TCRdb re-analysed the 5' RACE reads in MiXCR, keeping a single row per CDR3 protein. The repertoire includes about 800,000 distinct CDR3 sequences, 10% to 15% of them detected once, and just over 0.5% sits in the top ten. Study conclusions and caveats: It appeared that ankylosing spondylitis blood was characterized by a TCR beta motif of about 8 highly homologous variants.

On this clonotype itself: Its antigen is unknown.

Germline V CDR1 and CDR2: SGHRS, YFSETQ. V gave up 0 bases and J gave up 3 bases, with 10 bases separating them. This CDR3 has 14 amino acids. The sequence was obtained from a male donor with ankylosing spondylitis. The sample consisted of blood, either unsorted or a sorted T cell fraction (not recorded which). The chain recombines TRBV5-1 with TRBJ2-7; no definite D call. CDR3 nucleotide sequence: TGCGCCAGCAGCTTGGCTCAGTACGGCTACGAGCAGTACTTC. Protein sequence: CASSLAQYGYEQYF.